Reported below is one TCR beta chain. The antigen is unknown. CDR3 length: 15 residues. After removal of 1 base from V and 4 bases from J, the junction contained 5 bases not matched to a gene. Looked up from germline, CDR1 is SGHTA and CDR2 is FQGNSA. This sample was included in a study of cytomegalovirus exposure and HLA in healthy donors. About the research overall: Clustering assigned 81% of the approximately 400 genotyped donors to the Caucasian-associated ancestry cluster.

The PCR used 60 Vbeta and 13 Jbeta primers. The protocol was immunoSEQ multiplex PCR, while the TCRdb copy is restricted to in-frame clones and leaves out a portion. This sample has 99,000 or so clones; around three quarters occur once, and the top ten carry about 3.1%. Findings and caveats of the study: There were about 160 TCR beta chains listed as cytomegalovirus-associated.

The TCR was taken from a male donor in good health and CMV-seropositive. V and J are TRBV7-2 and TRBJ2-7, with 9 bases fitting TRBD1. Sample: PBMCs. The CDR3 is CASSLVGQGGYEQYF. CDR3 bases: TGTGCCAGCAGCTTAGTGGGACAGGGAGGGTACGAGCAGTACTTC.